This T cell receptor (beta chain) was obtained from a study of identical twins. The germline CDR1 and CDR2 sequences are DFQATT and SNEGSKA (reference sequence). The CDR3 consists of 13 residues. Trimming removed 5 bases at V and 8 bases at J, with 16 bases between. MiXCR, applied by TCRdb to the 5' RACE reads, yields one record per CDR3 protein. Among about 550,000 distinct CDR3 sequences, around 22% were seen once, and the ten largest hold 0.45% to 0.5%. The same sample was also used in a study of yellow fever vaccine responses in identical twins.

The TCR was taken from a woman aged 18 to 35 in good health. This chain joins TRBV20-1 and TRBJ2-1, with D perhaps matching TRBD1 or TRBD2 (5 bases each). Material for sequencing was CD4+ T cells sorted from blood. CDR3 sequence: CSALGTGYDEQFF. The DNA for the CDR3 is TGCAGTGCTCTCGGGACGGGGTATGATGAGCAGTTCTTC.